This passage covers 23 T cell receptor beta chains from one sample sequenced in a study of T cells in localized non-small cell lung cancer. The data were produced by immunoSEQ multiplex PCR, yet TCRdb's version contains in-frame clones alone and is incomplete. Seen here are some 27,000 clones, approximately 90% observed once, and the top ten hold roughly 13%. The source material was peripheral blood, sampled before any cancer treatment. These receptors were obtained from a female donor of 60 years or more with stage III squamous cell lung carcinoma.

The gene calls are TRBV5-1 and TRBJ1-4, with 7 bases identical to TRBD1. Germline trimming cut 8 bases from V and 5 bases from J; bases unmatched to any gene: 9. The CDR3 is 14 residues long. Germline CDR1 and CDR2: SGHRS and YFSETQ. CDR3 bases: TGCGCCAGTACCTCCGGGACAGACAATGAAAAACTGTTTTTT. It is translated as CASTSGTDNEKLFF.

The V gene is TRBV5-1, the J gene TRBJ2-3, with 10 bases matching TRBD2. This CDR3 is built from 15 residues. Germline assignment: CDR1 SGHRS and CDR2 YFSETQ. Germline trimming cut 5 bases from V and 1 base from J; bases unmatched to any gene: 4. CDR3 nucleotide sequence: TGCGCCAGCAGAGAGCGGGGGGGTGGCACAGATACGCAGTATTTT. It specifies CASRERGGGTDTQYF.

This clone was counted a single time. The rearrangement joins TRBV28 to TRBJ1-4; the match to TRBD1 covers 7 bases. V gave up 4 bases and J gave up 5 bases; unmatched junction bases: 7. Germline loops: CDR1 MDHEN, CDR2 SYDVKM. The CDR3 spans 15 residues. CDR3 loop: CASSSRQGLNEKLFF. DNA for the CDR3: TGTGCCAGCAGTTCGCGACAGGGCTTAAATGAAAAACTGTTTTTT.

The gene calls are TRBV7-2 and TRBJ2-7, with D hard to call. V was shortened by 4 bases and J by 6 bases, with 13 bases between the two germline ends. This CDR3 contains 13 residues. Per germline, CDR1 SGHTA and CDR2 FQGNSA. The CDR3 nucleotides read TGTGCCAGCAGCTCATTACCGGGCTCCGAGCAGTACTTC. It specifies CASSSLPGSEQYF.

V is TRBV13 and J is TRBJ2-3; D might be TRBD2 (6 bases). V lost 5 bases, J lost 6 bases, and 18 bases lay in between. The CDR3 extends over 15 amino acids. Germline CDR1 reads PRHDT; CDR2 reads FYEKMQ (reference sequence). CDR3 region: CASSQEGGLRDTQYF. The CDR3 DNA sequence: TGTGCCAGCAGCCAAGAGGGAGGCCTCAGGGATACGCAGTATTTT.

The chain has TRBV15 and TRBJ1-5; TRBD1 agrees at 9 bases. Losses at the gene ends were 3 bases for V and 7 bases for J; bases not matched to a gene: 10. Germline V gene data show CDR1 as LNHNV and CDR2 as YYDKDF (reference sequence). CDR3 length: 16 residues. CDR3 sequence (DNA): TGTGCCACCAGCAGCCAGCGGACAGGGGTCGGCCAGCCCCAGCATTTT. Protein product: CATSSQRTGVGQPQHF.

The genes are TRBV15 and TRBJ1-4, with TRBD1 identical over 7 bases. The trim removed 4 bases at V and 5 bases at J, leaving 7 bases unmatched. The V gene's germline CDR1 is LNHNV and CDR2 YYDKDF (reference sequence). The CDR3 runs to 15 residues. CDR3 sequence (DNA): TGTGCCACCAGCACTGGGGACAGCACAAATGAAAAACTGTTTTTT. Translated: CATSTGDSTNEKLFF. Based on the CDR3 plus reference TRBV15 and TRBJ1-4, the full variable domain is DAMVIQNPRYQVTQFGKPVTLSCSQTLNHNVMYWYQQKSSQAPKLLFHYYDKDFNNEADTPDNFQSRRPNTSFCFLDIRSPGLGDTAMYLCATSTGDSTNEKLFFGSGTQLSVL.

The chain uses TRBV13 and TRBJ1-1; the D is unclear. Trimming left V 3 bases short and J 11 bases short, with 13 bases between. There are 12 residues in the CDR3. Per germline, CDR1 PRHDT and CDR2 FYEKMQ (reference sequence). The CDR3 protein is CASSLGRVGAFF. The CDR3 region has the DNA TGTGCCAGCAGCTTGGGCCGGGTCGGCGCTTTCTTT.

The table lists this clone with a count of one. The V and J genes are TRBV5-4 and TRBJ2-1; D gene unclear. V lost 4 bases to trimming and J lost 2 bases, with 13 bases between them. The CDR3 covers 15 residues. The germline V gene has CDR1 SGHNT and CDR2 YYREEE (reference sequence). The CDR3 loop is CASSGEVRTYNEQFF. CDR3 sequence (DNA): TGTGCCAGCAGCGGTGAGGTCAGGACCTACAATGAGCAGTTCTTC.

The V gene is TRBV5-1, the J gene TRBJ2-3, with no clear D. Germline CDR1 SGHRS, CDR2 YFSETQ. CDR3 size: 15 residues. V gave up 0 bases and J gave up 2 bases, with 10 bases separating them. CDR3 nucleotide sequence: TGCGCCAGCAGCTTGGTTGTGGGGTCCACAGATACGCAGTATTTT. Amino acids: CASSLVVGSTDTQYF. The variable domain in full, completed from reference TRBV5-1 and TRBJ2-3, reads KAGVTQTPRYLIKTRGQQVTLSCSPISGHRSVSWYQQTPGQGLQFLFEYFSETQRNKGNFPGRFSGRQFSNSRSEMNVSTLELGDSALYLCASSLVVGSTDTQYFGPGTRLTVL.

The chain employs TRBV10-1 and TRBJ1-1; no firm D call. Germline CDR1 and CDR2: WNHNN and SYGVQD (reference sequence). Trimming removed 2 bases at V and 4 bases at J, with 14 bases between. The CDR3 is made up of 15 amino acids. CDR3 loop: CASSERRGRSTEAFF. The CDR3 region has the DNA TGCGCCAGCAGTGAGCGACGGGGAAGGAGCACTGAAGCTTTCTTT.

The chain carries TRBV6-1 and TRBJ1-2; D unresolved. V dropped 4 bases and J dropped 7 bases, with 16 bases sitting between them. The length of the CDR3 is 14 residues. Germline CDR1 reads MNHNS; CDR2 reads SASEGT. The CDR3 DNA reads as TGTGCCAGCAGTGTGGAGACTGCGTATGGTGGCTACACCTTC. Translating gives CASSVETAYGGYTF.

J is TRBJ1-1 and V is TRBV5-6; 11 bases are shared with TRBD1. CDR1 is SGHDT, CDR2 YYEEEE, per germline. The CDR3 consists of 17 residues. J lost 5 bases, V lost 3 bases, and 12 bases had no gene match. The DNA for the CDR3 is TGTGCCAGCAGCTCCCTGGTGGGACAGGGGGTTGATACTGAAGCTTTCTTT. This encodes CASSSLVGQGVDTEAFF. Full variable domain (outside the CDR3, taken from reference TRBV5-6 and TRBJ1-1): DAGVTQSPTHLIKTRGQQVTLRCSPKSGHDTVSWYQQALGQGPQFIFQYYEEEERQRGNFPDRFSGHQFPNYSSELNVNALLLGDSALYLCASSSLVGQGVDTEAFFGQGTRLTVV.

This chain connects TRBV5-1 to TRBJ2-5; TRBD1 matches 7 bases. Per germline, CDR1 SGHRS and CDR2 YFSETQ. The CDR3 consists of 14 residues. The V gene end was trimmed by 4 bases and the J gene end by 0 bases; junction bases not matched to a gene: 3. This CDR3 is CASSLTGDQETQYF. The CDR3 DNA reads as TGCGCCAGCAGCCTAACAGGGGACCAAGAGACCCAGTACTTC.

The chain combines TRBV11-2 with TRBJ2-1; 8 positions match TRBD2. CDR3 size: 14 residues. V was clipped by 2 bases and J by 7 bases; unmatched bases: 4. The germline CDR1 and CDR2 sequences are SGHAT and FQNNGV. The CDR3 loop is CASSLRIAGNEQFF. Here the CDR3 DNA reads TGTGCCAGCAGCTTAAGGATAGCGGGGAATGAGCAGTTCTTC. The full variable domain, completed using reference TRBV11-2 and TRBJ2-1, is EAGVAQSPRYKIIEKRQSVAFWCNPISGHATLYWYQQILGQGPKLLIQFQNNGVVDDSQLPKDRFSAERLKGVDSTLKIQPAKLEDSAVYLCASSLRIAGNEQFFGPGTRLTVL.

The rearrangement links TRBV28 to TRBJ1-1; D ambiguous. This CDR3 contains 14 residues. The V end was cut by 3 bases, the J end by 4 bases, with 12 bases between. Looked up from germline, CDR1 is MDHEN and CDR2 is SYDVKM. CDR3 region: CASSFGVWGTEAFF. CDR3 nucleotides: TGTGCCAGCAGTTTCGGGGTGTGGGGCACTGAAGCTTTCTTT.

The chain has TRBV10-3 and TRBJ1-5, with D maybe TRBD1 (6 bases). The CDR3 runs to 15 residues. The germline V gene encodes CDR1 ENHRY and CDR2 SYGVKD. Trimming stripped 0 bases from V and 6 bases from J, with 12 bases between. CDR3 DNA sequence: TGTGCCATCAGTGAGTCAGGGTGGGGGGCTCAGCCCCAGCATTTT. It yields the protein CAISESGWGAQPQHF.

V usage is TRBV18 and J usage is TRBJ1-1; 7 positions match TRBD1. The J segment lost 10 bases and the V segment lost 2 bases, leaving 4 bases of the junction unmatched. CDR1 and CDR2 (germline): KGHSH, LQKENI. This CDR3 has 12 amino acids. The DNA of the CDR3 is TGTGCCAGCTCACCATTGAACAGGGGAGCTTTCTTT. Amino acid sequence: CASSPLNRGAFF.

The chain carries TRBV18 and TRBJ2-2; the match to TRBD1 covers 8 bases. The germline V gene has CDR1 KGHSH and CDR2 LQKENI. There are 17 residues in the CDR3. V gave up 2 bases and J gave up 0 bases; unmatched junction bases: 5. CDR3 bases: TGTGCCAGCTCACCATCGATACAGGGGGCGAACACCGGGGAGCTGTTTTTT. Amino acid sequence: CASSPSIQGANTGELFF. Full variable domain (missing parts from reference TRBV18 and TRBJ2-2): NAGVMQNPRHLVRRRGQEARLRCSPMKGHSHVYWYRQLPEEGLKFMVYLQKENIIDESGMPKERFSAEFPKEGPSILRIQQVVRGDSAAYFCASSPSIQGANTGELFFGEGSRLTVL.

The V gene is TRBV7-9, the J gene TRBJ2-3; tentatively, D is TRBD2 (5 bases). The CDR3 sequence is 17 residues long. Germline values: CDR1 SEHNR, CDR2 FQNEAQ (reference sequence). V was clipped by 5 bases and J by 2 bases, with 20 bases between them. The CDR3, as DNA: TGTGCCAGCAGCCCTATCCTAATAGCGCAGGACACAGATACGCAGTATTTT. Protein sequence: CASSPILIAQDTDTQYF.

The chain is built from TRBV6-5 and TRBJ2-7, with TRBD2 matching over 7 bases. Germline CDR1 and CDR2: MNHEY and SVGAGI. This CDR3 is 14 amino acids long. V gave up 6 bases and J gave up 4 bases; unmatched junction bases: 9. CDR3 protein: CASRPAGNGYEQYF. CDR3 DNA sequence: TGTGCCAGCAGACCAGCGGGAAACGGTTACGAGCAGTACTTC.

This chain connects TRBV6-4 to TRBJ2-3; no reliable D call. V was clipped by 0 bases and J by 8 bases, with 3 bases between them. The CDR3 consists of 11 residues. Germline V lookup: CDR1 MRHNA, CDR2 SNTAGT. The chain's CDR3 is CASSDSSTQYF. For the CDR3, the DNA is TGTGCCAGCAGTGACTCCAGTACGCAGTATTTT.

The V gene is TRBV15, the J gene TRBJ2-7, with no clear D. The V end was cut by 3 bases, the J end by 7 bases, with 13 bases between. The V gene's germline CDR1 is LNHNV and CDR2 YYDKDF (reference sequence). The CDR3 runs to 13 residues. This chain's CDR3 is CATSSSDLGEQYF. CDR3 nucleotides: TGTGCCACCAGCAGCTCCGATCTAGGGGAGCAGTACTTC.